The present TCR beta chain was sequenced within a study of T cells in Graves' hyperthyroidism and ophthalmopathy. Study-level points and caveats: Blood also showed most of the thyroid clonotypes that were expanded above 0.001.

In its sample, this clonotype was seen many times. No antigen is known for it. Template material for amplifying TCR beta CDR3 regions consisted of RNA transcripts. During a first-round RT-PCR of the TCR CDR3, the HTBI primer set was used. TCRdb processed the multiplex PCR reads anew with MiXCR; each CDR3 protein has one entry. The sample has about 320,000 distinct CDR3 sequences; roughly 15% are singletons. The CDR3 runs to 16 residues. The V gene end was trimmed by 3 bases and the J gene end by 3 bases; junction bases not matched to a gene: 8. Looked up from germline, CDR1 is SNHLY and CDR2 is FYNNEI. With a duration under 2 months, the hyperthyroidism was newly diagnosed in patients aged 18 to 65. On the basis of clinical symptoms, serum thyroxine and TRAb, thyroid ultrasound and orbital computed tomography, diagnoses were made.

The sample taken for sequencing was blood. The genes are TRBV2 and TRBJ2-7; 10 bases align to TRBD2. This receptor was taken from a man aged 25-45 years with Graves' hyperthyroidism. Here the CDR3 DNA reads TGTGCCAGCAGTGATATCCCCGGACTAGCGGACTACGAGCAGTACTTC. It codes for CASSDIPGLADYEQYF.